This TCR beta chain is drawn from a study of blood T cell repertoires in COVID-19. From germline, CDR1 is SGHRS and CDR2 YFSETQ. V was pared by 5 bases and J by 8 bases, with 14 bases between. CDR3 length: 14 residues. Some clones are missing from TCRdb's copy, which holds only in-frame ones; the method was immunoSEQ multiplex PCR. Of 200,000 to 250,000 clones detected, 75% to 90% appear once; the ten largest clones hold around 2%. This chain connects TRBV5-1 to TRBJ1-6; D remains unclear. This TCR derives from a man aged 25-45 years who had recovered from COVID-19. The sequenced sample was peripheral blood. CDR3 region: CASRTGSYDSPLHF. CDR3 nucleotide sequence: TGCGCCAGCAGGACGGGAAGTTACGATTCACCCCTCCACTTT.